The clone carrying this TCR beta chain was found a few times. Its antigen is not known. The data derive from a study of cytomegalovirus exposure and HLA in healthy donors. Both 60 Vbeta primers and 13 Jbeta primers went into the PCR. Clones were read by immunoSEQ multiplex PCR, and TCRdb kept only the in-frame ones, dropping some. The sample contains around 76,000 clones, approximately 70% of which appear only once. Overall study findings and caveats: With DRB1 most and HLA-C fewest, TCR association rates differed between HLA loci in a later analysis.

The clonotype was recovered from a woman aged 50 to 60 in good health and CMV-seropositive. What was sequenced was PBMCs.

This CDR3 is CASSLAIAGGAYEQYF. As DNA, the CDR3 is TGTGCCAGCAGCTTAGCCATAGCGGGAGGTGCCTACGAGCAGTACTTC. The chain joins TRBV7-2 to TRBJ2-7, with 10 bases identical to TRBD2. This CDR3 region has 16 residues. Germline V gene data show CDR1 as SGHTA and CDR2 as FQGNSA. The ends lost 0 bases at V and 2 bases at J; junction bases unmatched: 4.